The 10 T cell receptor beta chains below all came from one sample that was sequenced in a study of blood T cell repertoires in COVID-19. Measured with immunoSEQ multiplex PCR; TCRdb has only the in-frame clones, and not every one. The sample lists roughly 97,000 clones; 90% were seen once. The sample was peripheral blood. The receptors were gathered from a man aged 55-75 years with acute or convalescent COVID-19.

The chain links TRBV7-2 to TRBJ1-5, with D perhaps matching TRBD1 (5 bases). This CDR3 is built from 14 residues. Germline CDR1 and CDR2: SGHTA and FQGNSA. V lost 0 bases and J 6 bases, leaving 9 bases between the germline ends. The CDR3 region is CASSLAGHGQPQHF. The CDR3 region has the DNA TGTGCCAGCAGCTTAGCGGGGCACGGTCAGCCCCAGCATTTT. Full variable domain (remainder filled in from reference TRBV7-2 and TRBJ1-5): GAGVSQSPSNKVTEKGKDVELRCDPISGHTALYWYRQSLGQGLEFLIYFQGNSAPDKSGLPSDRFSAERTGGSVSTLTIQRTQQEDSAVYLCASSLAGHGQPQHFGDGTRLSIL.

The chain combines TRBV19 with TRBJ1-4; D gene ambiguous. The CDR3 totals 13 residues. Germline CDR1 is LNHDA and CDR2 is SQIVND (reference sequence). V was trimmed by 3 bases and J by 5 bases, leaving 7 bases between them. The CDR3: CASSMGGNEKLFF. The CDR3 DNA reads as TGTGCCAGTAGTATGGGCGGGAATGAAAAACTGTTTTTT.

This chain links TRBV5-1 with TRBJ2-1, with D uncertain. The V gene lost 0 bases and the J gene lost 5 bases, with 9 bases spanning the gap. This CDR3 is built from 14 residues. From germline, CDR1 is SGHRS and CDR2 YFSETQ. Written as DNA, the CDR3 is TGCGCCAGCAGCTTGGCCGCGGCCGACAATGAGCAGTTCTTC. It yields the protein CASSLAAADNEQFF.

The DNA for the CDR3 is TGTGCCAGCACGGGACAGGCCAGCTCCTATAATTCACCCCTCCACTTT. Its translation: CASTGQASSYNSPLHF. This sequence joins TRBV2 and TRBJ1-6; TRBD1 aligns across 8 bases. The CDR3 is 16 residues long. The V gene's germline CDR1 is SNHLY and CDR2 FYNNEI. Trimming at V came to 7 bases and at J to 0 bases, leaving 5 bases not matched to a gene.

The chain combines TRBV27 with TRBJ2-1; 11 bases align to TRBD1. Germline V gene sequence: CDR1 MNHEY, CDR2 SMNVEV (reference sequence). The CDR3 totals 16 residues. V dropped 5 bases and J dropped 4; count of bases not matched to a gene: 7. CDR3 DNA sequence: TGTGCCAGCAGTCCATGGACAGGGGGCTTTTACAATGAGCAGTTCTTC. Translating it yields CASSPWTGGFYNEQFF.

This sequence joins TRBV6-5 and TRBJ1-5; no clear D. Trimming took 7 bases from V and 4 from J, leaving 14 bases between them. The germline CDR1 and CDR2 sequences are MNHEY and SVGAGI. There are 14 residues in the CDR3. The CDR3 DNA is TGTGCCAGCACCCTGGTCCGAGCAAATCAGCCCCAGCATTTT. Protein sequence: CASTLVRANQPQHF.

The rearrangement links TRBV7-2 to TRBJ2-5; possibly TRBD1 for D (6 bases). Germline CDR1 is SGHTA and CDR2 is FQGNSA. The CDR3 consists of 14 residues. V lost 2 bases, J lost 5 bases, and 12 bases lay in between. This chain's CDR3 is CASSLQGSRETQYF. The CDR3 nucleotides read TGTGCCAGCAGCTTACAGGGGTCGAGGGAGACCCAGTACTTC.

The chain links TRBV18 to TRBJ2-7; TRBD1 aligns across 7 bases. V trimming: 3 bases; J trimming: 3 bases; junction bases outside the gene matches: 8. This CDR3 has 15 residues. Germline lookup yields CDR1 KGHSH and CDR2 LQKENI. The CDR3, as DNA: TGTGCCAGCTCACCGGAAAGGGGACAGCTCTACGAGCAGTACTTC. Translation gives CASSPERGQLYEQYF.

The chain's CDR3 is CASSFLRSGGYTF. The CDR3 DNA reads as TGTGCCAGCAGTTTCTTACGGAGTGGGGGCTACACCTTC. This chain uses TRBV12-3 or TRBV12-4 with TRBJ1-2, with D unresolved. Trimming shortened V by 3 bases and J by 8 bases, and 13 bases separated the two germline ends. This CDR3 spans 13 amino acids.

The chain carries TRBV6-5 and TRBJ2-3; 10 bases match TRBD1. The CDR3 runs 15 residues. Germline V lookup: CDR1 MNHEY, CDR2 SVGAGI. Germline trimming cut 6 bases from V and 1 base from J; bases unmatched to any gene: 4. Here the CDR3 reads CASRPGTGGTDTQYF. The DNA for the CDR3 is TGTGCCAGCAGGCCCGGGACAGGGGGCACAGATACGCAGTATTTT.